A single sample is the source of the 8 T cell receptor beta chains below, sequenced in a study of blood T cell repertoires in COVID-19. The table came from immunoSEQ multiplex PCR; TCRdb's copy has only in-frame clones and leaves some out. The sample lists some 250,000 clones; 86% were seen once. Sequenced sample: PBMCs or T cells enriched from blood (not recorded which). Source of these receptors: a woman aged 40 to 55 with acute COVID-19.

This clone was seen a few times. J is TRBJ2-3 and V is TRBV5-4, with D perhaps matching TRBD2 (5 bases). Trimming cost V 4 bases and J 2 bases, with 20 bases left between them. The CDR3 is made up of 17 amino acids. CDR1 and CDR2 from the germline V gene are SGHNT and YYREEE (reference sequence). The CDR3 DNA reads as TGTGCCAGCAGCCAATTAGTAGGAAGCGGAACCACAGATACGCAGTATTTT. Translating it yields CASSQLVGSGTTDTQYF. The whole variable domain, remainder taken from reference TRBV5-4 and TRBJ2-3, is ETGVTQSPTHLIKTRGQQVTLRCSSQSGHNTVSWYQQALGQGPQFIFQYYREEENGRGNFPPRFSGLQFPNYSSELNVNALELDDSALYLCASSQLVGSGTTDTQYFGPGTRLTVL.

This clone was observed a single time. This chain joins TRBV6-5 and TRBJ1-2; D may be TRBD1 (5 bases). V lost 2 bases to trimming and J lost 6 bases, with 16 bases between them. Per germline, CDR1 MNHEY and CDR2 SVGAGI. The CDR3 loop spans 15 amino acids. The CDR3 sequence is CASSYGGNRMDGYTF. CDR3 in DNA: TGTGCCAGCAGTTACGGGGGGAACCGGATGGATGGCTACACCTTC.

V usage is TRBV2 and J usage is TRBJ1-5; 7 positions match TRBD1. In germline, CDR1 is SNHLY, CDR2 FYNNEI. V trimming: 5 bases; J trimming: 4 bases; junction bases outside the gene matches: 5. The CDR3 contains 14 residues. The CDR3 DNA follows: TGTGCCAGCAGTAGGGACAGTTCTAATCAGCCCCAGCATTTT. Translation: CASSRDSSNQPQHF.

This rearrangement joins TRBV10-2 to TRBJ2-5, with 10 positions matching TRBD2. V gave up 11 bases and J gave up 5 bases; unmatched junction bases: 20. Germline assignment: CDR1 WSHSY and CDR2 SAAADI. The length of the CDR3 is 17 residues. The CDR3 nucleotides read TGCGCCTCCAAAAGCTCCCTAGCGGGGGTGGCGGGCGAGACCCAGTACTTC. Protein: CASKSSLAGVAGETQYF.

The chain carries TRBV24-1 and TRBJ2-1, with D possibly being TRBD2 (5 bases). Germline V gene sequence: CDR1 KGHDR, CDR2 SFDVKD. Between the trimmed V and J ends, which lost 4 bases and 10 bases, there was a span of 16 bases. CDR3 size: 14 residues. The CDR3 bases are TGTGCCACCAGTGACCCCACTAGGAAGTACGAGCAGTTCTTC. Translated: CATSDPTRKYEQFF.

The J gene is TRBJ2-3, the V gene TRBV27, with D possibly TRBD2 on 6 matching bases. V shed 3 bases and J shed 2 bases, with 9 bases lying between them. CDR3 length: 14 amino acids. CDR1 is MNHEY, CDR2 SMNVEV, per germline (reference sequence). CDR3 sequence reads: CASSLSGATDTQYF. The CDR3 nucleotides read TGTGCCAGCAGTTTGTCGGGAGCCACAGATACGCAGTATTTT.

The V and J genes are TRBV5-4 and TRBJ2-2, with D perhaps matching TRBD2 (6 bases). The CDR3 contains 15 residues. Germline lookup yields CDR1 SGHNT and CDR2 YYREEE (reference sequence). V was pared by 1 base and J by 6 bases, with 13 bases between. The CDR3 nucleotides are TGTGCCAGCAGCTTGTCGATAGGGGAGGCCGGGGAGCTGTTTTTT. It specifies CASSLSIGEAGELFF.

This rearrangement joins TRBV28 to TRBJ1-2; 8 bases agree with TRBD1. With 6 bases clipped from V and 4 bases from J, the junction kept 4 bases outside the gene matches. CDR1 and CDR2 from the germline V gene are MDHEN and SYDVKM. There are 13 residues in the CDR3. This CDR3 is CASSRGTGYGYTF. In DNA, the CDR3 is TGTGCCAGCAGCCGCGGGACAGGCTATGGCTACACCTTC.